This note documents a single T cell receptor (beta chain) sequence. The target antigen is unknown. The sample is drawn from a study of Tregs in tolerant kidney transplant recipients. Clones were read by immunoSEQ multiplex PCR, and TCRdb kept only the in-frame ones, dropping some. Here the sample spans approximately 60,000 clones, over 75% being singletons. Related graft donors supplied nonmyeloablative bone marrow transplants, and mixed chimerism was transient. General study results and limits: In tolerant patients, donor-specific Tregs outgrew total Tregs, suggesting antigen-driven expansion. This study did not directly address biological reproducibility. Findings come from small patient numbers and require larger validation.

V lost 6 bases and J 2 bases, leaving 9 bases between the germline ends. This CDR3 spans 13 amino acids. The germline V gene has CDR1 SGHRS and CDR2 YFSETQ. The receptor was isolated from a human patient who received a combined kidney and bone marrow transplant. Among the T cells, some may be from the graft donor. J is TRBJ1-3 and V is TRBV5-1; D call uncertain. Sequenced here: CD4+ T cells from blood (PBMCs), sampled 6 months after the transplant. CDR3 loop: CASTESPGNTIYF. CDR3 bases: TGCGCCAGCACCGAGTCCCCTGGAAACACCATATATTTT. Full variable domain (outside the CDR3, taken from reference TRBV5-1 and TRBJ1-3): KAGVTQTPRYLIKTRGQQVTLSCSPISGHRSVSWYQQTPGQGLQFLFEYFSETQRNKGNFPGRFSGRQFSNSRSEMNVSTLELGDSALYLCASTESPGNTIYFGEGSWLTVV.